This is a list of T cell receptor beta chains from one sample in a study of OX40 agonist ivuxolimab in advanced cancers. Measured with immunoSEQ multiplex PCR; TCRdb has only the in-frame clones, and not every one. The table lists more than 65,000 clones, 91% of them singletons, with less than 0.3% in the top ten. The sample here was CD4+ or CD8+ T cells sorted from blood, taken in a trial of the OX40 agonist ivuxolimab. The receptor source for this set is an adult with an advanced solid tumor such as melanoma, head and neck, liver or kidney cancer. CDR3s include the opening cysteine and the closing phenylalanine or tryptophan. A D gene is named only where the DNA matches it firmly. Some rows mark clone size as missing; the rest say once, few, many or name a class of expanded clone.

d_gene	v_gene	abundance	j_gene	CDR3nt	CDR3aa
-	TRBV28	-	TRBJ1-4	TGTGCCAGCAGAACCCCCAGGGATGGGGAAAAACTGTTTTTT	CASRTPRDGEKLFF
TRBD2	TRBV7-9	-	TRBJ2-7	TGTGCCAGCAGCTTCCGTAGCGGGAGGGCGTCCTACGAGCAGTACTTC	CASSFRSGRASYEQYF
-	TRBV6-4	-	TRBJ2-3	TGTGCCAGCAGTGACAGGGGATTGGCAGATACGCAGTATTTT	CASSDRGLADTQYF
-	TRBV5-1	-	TRBJ1-2	TGCGCCAGCAGCTTGAGTCCAGGGGCTAACTATGGCTACACCTTC	CASSLSPGANYGYTF
-	TRBV2	-	TRBJ2-6	TGTGCCAGCAGTCCCACAGGCTCTGGGGCCAACGTCCTGACTTTC	CASSPTGSGANVLTF
-	TRBV6-5	-	TRBJ2-2	TGTGCCAGCAGTTACCTAAACTCGAACACCGGGGAGCTGTTTTTT	CASSYLNSNTGELFF
-	TRBV7-9	-	TRBJ1-1	TGTGCCAGCAGCCAGAGATCGCGGGCGGGTACTGAAGCTTTCTTT	CASSQRSRAGTEAFF
-	TRBV5-5	once	TRBJ1-1	TGTGCCAGCAGCTTGACAGGGTCTCTTGGAGCTTTCTTT	CASSLTGSLGAFF
-	TRBV6-1	once	TRBJ1-2	TGTGCCAGCAGGAAGACAGACTATGGCTACACCTTC	CASRKTDYGYTF
-	TRBV19	-	TRBJ1-1	TGTGCCAGTAGTATTACAGCAGTTGCGAACACTGAAGCTTTCTTT	CASSITAVANTEAFF
-	TRBV7-9	-	TRBJ2-6	TGTGCCAGCAGCCCGACAGGTCTGGCTGGGGCCAACGTCCTGACTTTC	CASSPTGLAGANVLTF
TRBD2	TRBV10-1	-	TRBJ2-1	TGCGCCAGCAGTGCCGGGACTAGAAACAATGAGCAGTTCTTC	CASSAGTRNNEQFF
TRBD1	TRBV7-6	-	TRBJ1-2	TGTGCCAGCAGCTTGCTACAGGGGACCTCCTATGGCTACACCTTC	CASSLLQGTSYGYTF
TRBD2	TRBV5-1	-	TRBJ2-2	TGCGCCAGCAGCGAGGGACTAGCGGGATTCTCGGGCGGGGAGCTGTTTTTT	CASSEGLAGFSGGELFF
TRBD2	TRBV19	-	TRBJ2-3	TGTGCCAGTAGTATCTTGGTCGGGAGGCACACAGATACGCAGTATTTT	CASSILVGRHTDTQYF
-	TRBV7-8	-	TRBJ1-3	TGTGCCAGCAGCCACGCAGGAGCTGGAAACACCATATATTTT	CASSHAGAGNTIYF
-	TRBV6-5	-	TRBJ2-7	TGTGCCAGCAGCAGTGCCGGAACGACCTACGAGCAGTACTTC	CASSSAGTTYEQYF
-	TRBV11-2	-	TRBJ1-2	TGTGCCAGCAGCCCCCAGGGTGGGACAAAGTATGGCTACACCTTC	CASSPQGGTKYGYTF
TRBD2	TRBV9	-	TRBJ2-7	TGTGCCAGCAGCGTTGGGACTAGCGGGAGCTACGAGCAGTACTTC	CASSVGTSGSYEQYF
TRBD2	TRBV11-2	-	TRBJ2-3	TGTGCCAGCATCCGCGGGAGAGGAACAGATACGCAGTATTTT	CASIRGRGTDTQYF
-	TRBV21-1	-	TRBJ2-7	TGTGCCAGCAGCAAATCAGGTTTGGGGTTGAGACTAGCCTACGAGCAGTACTTC	CASSKSGLGLRLAYEQYF
-	TRBV5-1	-	TRBJ2-1	TGCGCCAGCAGCTTGATGACTTCCTACAATGAGCAGTTCTTC	CASSLMTSYNEQFF
-	TRBV10-3	-	TRBJ2-1	TGTGCCATCAGTGAGTTGACAGGCAACTCCTACAATGAGCAGTTCTTC	CAISELTGNSYNEQFF
TRBD2	TRBV6-1	-	TRBJ2-1	TGTGCCAGCAGTGGGATGGGACTAAATTCCTACAATGAGCAGTTCTTC	CASSGMGLNSYNEQFF
-	TRBV19	-	TRBJ1-2	TGTGCCAGTAGTAGAACTCAGAGCTACACCTTC	CASSRTQSYTF
-	TRBV29-1	-	TRBJ1-1	TGCAGCGTCGTGGGGAGCGGGACTGAAGCTTTCTTT	CSVVGSGTEAFF
TRBD2	TRBV6-1	-	TRBJ2-7	TGTGCCAGCAGGACTAGCGGGGGACCTCTTTACGAGCAGTACTTC	CASRTSGGPLYEQYF
-	TRBV28	-	TRBJ1-2	TGTGCCAGCAGTTTCCGACAATCATATGGCTACACCTTC	CASSFRQSYGYTF
-	TRBV5-4	-	TRBJ2-3	TGTGCCAGCAGCTGGGGGGCCGGTAGCACAGATACGCAGTATTTT	CASSWGAGSTDTQYF
TRBD1	TRBV7-8	-	TRBJ2-5	TGTGCCAGCAGCCGGGGACAGGGGACACGAGAGACCCAGTACTTC	CASSRGQGTRETQYF
TRBD1	TRBV19	-	TRBJ2-7	TGTGCCAGTAGTATTATAGTGGGACAGGGTGGCGACGAGCAGTACTTC	CASSIIVGQGGDEQYF
-	TRBV15	-	TRBJ1-2	TGTGCCACCAGCAGAGACCGAACAGGGAACTATGGCTACACCTTC	CATSRDRTGNYGYTF
-	TRBV14	-	TRBJ1-2	TGTGCCAGCAGCCCAGCCGTGTATGGCTACACCTTC	CASSPAVYGYTF
-	TRBV19	-	TRBJ2-7	TGTGCCAGTAGTATCGACCAGCAGGGTCTCGAGCAGTACTTC	CASSIDQQGLEQYF
-	TRBV4-1	-	TRBJ2-1	TGCGCCAGCAGCCGAAGACACTCTAACCCATACAATGAGCAGTTCTTC	CASSRRHSNPYNEQFF
-	TRBV28	-	TRBJ1-5	TGTGCCAGCCGTAGCCAGGATCAGCCCCAGCATTTT	CASRSQDQPQHF
-	TRBV27	-	TRBJ1-1	TGTGCCAGCAGTGCGCAGGGGCGAAACACTGAAGCTTTCTTT	CASSAQGRNTEAFF
TRBD2	TRBV5-8	-	TRBJ2-1	TGTGCCAGCAGCTCGACGCTAGCGGGAGGGTACAATGAGCAGTTCTTC	CASSSTLAGGYNEQFF